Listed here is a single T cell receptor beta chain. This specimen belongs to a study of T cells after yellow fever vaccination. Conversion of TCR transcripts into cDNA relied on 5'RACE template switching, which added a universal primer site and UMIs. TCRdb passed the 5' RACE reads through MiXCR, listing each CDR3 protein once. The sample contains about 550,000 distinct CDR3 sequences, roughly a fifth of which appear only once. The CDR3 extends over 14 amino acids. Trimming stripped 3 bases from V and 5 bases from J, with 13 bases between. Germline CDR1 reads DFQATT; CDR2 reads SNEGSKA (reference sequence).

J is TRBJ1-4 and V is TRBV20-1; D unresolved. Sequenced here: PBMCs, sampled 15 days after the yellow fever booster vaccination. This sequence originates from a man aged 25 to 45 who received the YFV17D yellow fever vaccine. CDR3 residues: CSASAEDNNEKLFF. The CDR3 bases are TGCAGTGCTAGTGCAGAGGATAACAATGAAAAACTGTTTTTT.